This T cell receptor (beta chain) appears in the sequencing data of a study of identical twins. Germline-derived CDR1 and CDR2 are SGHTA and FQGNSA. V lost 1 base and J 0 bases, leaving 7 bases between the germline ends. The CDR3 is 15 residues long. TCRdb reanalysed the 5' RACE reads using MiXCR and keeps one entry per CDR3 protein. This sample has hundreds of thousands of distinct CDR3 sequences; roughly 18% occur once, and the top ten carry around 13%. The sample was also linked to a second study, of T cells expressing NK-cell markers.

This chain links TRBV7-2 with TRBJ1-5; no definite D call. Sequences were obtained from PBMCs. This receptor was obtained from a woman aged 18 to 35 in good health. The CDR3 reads CASSLGYNSNQPQHF. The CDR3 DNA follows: TGTGCCAGCAGCTTAGGGTACAATAGCAATCAGCCCCAGCATTTT.